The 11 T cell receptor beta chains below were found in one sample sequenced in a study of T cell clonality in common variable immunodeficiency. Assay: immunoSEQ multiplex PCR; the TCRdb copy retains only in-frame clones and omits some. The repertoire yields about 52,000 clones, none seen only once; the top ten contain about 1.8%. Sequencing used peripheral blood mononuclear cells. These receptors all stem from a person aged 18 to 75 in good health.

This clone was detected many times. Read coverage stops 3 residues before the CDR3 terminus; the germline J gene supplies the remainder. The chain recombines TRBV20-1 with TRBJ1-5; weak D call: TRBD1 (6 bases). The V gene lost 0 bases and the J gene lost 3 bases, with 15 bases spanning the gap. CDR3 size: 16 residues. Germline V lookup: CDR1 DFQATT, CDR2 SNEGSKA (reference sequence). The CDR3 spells CSARDLDRPLNQPQHF. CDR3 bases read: TGCAGTGCTAGAGATCTAGACAGGCCCCTCAATCAGCCC.

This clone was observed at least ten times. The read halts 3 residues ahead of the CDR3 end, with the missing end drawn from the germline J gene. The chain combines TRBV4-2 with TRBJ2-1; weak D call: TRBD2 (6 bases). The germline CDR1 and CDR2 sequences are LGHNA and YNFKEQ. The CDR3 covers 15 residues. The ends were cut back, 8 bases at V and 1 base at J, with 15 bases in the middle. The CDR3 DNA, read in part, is TGTGCCAGCTCTTTACAGACTAGTTCCTACAATGAG. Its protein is CASSLQTSSYNE. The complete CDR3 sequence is CASSLQTSSYNEQFF.

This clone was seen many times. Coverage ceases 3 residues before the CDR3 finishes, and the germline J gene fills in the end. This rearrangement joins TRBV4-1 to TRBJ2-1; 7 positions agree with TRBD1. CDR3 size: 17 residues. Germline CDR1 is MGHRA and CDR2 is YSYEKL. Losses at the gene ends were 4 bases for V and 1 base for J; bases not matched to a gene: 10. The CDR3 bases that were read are TGCGCCAGCAGCCTAGGCTTAGGGGGCCCGTCCTACAATGAG. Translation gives CASSLGLGGPSYNE. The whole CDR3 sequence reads CASSLGLGGPSYNEQFF.

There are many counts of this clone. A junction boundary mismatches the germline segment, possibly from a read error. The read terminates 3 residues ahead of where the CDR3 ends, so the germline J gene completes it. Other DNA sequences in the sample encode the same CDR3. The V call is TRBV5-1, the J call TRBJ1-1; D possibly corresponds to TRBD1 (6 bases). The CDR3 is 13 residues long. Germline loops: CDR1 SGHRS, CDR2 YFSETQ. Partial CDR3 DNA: TGCGCCAGTAGCTTGGACAGAGACACTGAA. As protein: CASSLDRDTE. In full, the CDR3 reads CASSLDRDTEAFF.

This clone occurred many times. The CDR3 is CASSLGDGGFEQYF. The DNA read from the CDR3 is TGTGCCAGCAGCTTAGGCGACGGGGGTTTCGAG. J is TRBJ2-7 and V is TRBV7-6, with D perhaps TRBD2 (6 bases). The read halts 3 residues ahead of the CDR3 end, with the missing end drawn from the germline J gene. Germline V lookup: CDR1 SGHVS, CDR2 FNYEAQ. The V end was cut by 1 base, the J end by 6 bases, with 13 bases between. This CDR3 contains 14 residues.

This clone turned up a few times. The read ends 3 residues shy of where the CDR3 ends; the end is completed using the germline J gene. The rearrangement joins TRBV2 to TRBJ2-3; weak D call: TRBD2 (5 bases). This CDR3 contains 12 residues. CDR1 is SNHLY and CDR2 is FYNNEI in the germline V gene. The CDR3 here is CASRGLNQPQYF. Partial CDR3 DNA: TGTGCCAGCCGGGGTTTGAATCAGCCG.

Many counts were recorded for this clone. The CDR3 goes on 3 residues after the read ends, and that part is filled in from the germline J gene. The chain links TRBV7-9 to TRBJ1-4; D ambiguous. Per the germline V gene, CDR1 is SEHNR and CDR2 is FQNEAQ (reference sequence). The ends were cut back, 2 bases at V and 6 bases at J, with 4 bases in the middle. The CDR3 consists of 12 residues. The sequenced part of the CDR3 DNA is TGTGCCAGCAGCTTAATAGATGAAAAA. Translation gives CASSLIDEK. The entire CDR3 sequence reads CASSLIDEKLFF.

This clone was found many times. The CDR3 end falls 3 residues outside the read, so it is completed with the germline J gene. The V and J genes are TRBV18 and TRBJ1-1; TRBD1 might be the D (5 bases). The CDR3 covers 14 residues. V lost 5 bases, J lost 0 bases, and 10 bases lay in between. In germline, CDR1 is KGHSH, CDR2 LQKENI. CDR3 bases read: TGTGCCAGCTCAATCGCAGGGATGAACACTGAA. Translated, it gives CASSIAGMNTE. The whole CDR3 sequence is CASSIAGMNTEAFF.

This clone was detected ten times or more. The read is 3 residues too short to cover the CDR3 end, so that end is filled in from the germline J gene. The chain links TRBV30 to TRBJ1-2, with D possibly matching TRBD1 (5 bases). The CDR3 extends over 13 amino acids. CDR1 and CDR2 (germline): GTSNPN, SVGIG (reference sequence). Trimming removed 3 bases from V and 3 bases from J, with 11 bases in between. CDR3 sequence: CAWRARAYYGYTF. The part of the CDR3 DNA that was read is TGTGCCTGGAGGGCCAGGGCTTACTATGGC.

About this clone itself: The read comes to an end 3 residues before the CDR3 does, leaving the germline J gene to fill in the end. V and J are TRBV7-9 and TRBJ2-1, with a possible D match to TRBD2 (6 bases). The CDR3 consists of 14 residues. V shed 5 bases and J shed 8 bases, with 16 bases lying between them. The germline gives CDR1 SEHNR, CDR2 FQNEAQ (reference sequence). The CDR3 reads CASSAGTAGDEQFF. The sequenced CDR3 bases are TGTGCCAGCAGCGCCGGGACTGCAGGCGATGAG. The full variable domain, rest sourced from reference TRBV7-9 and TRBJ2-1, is DTGVSQNPRHKITKRGQNVTFRCDPISEHNRLYWYRQTLGQGPEFLTYFQNEAQLEKSRLLSDRFSAERPKGSFSTLEIQRTEQGDSAMYLCASSAGTAGDEQFFGPGTRLTVL.

The CDR3 reads CASRGTGVYEQYF. CDR3 DNA (partial): TGTGCCAGTCGGGGGACAGGGGTCTACGAG. V and J are TRBV19 and TRBJ2-7, with 10 bases aligning to TRBD1. The read is 3 residues too short to cover the CDR3 end, so that end is filled in from the germline J gene. CDR1 LNHDA and CDR2 SQIVND come from the germline V gene (reference sequence). The junction had 4 bases not matched to a gene; V was cut back by 8 bases and J by 3 bases. This CDR3 comprises 13 residues.